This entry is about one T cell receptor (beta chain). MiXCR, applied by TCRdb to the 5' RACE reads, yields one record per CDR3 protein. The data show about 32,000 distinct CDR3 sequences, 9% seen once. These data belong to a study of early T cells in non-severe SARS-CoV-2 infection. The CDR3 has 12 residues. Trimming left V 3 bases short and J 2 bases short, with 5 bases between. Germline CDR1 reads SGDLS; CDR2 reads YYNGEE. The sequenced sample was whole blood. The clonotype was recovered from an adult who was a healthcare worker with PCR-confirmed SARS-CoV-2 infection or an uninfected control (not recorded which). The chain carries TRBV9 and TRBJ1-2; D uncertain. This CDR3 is CASSANNYGYTF. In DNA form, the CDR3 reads TGTGCCAGCAGCGCGAACAACTATGGCTACACCTTC.